This T cell receptor (beta chain) was obtained from a study of T cells in Graves' hyperthyroidism and ophthalmopathy. About the study: It was at initial diagnosis, before any treatment, that peripheral blood was collected.

V shed 3 bases and J shed 5 bases, with 10 bases lying between them. CDR1 and CDR2 from the germline V gene are GTSNPN and SVGIG (reference sequence). The CDR3 loop spans 12 amino acids. Researchers amplified the TCR beta CDR3 regions from RNA transcripts. The HTBI primer set was used in a first-round RT-PCR of the TCR CDR3. TCRdb used MiXCR to reprocess the multiplex PCR reads, holding one entry per CDR3 protein. The sample consists of over 200,000 distinct CDR3 sequences, roughly 15% of them appearing once. This clonotype appeared a few times. Subjects aged 18 to 65 presented with newly diagnosed hyperthyroidism of less than 2 months' duration. Not enrolled were patients with uncontrolled infection, other autoimmune disease, pregnancy or lactation.

Sequencing was carried out using blood. The chain links TRBV30 to TRBJ1-2; D might be TRBD1 (5 bases). The receptor was derived from a woman aged 40 to 55 with Graves' hyperthyroidism that later progressed to Graves' ophthalmopathy. The CDR3 sequence: CAWRGRAYGYTF. DNA of the CDR3: TGTGCCTGGAGGGGACGGGCATATGGCTACACCTTC.